The entry below gives a single T cell receptor beta chain sequence along with its context. The repertoire was sequenced with immunoSEQ multiplex PCR; TCRdb's copy has only in-frame clones and lacks some. The profile shows roughly 140,000 clones, more than 70% of them singletons. V lost 1 base and J lost 4; bases outside the gene matches: 4. This CDR3 is 15 amino acids long. The germline CDR1 and CDR2 sequences are LGHDT and YNNKEL (reference sequence). These data are taken from a study of blood T cell repertoires in COVID-19. Study overall: PBMCs, B-cell-depleted T cells, or T cells were the source of the cDNA or gDNA that made up the material.

Sequences were obtained from peripheral blood. The sequence derives from a woman aged 50 to 65 with acute or convalescent COVID-19. The chain has TRBV3-1 (or the pseudogene TRBV3-2) and TRBJ2-5; 9 positions agree with TRBD1. CDR3 DNA: TGTGCCAGCAGCCAAGGGACAGGGGCTTTAGAGACCCAGTACTTC. Protein: CASSQGTGALETQYF.